The 11 T cell receptor beta chains reported below all come from one sample, sequenced in a study (dated by TCRdb to about 2016). The library was made by RT-PCR. These reads were obtained on an Illumina MiSeq. TCRdb's own reprocessing of the public reads used fastp at Q25 and MiXCR and kept productive beta chains. Identical CDR3 proteins give one entry, which carries the most common genes and DNA. Present in this sample are about 680,000 distinct CDR3 sequences, 11% to 15% of which were seen just once. The ten largest clones add up to 3% to 4.5% of the sample. The sequenced material came from memory CD4+ T cells from blood. Receptors originate from a female donor in good health, serving as a healthy control.

This clonotype has at least ten counts. In nucleotides, the CDR3 is TGTGCCATCAGTGTGAGTACCCAGTCCTACGAGCAGTACTTC. Translating gives CAISVSTQSYEQYF. V usage is TRBV10-3 and J usage is TRBJ2-7, with no clear D. Trimming left V 4 bases short and J 1 base short, with 11 bases between. Germline CDR1 is ENHRY and CDR2 is SYGVKD. The CDR3 spans 14 residues.

This clonotype was counted a few times. The chain has TRBV6-2 or TRBV6-3 and TRBJ2-5, with D maybe TRBD1 (6 bases). The CDR3 has 15 amino acids. CDR1 MNHEY and CDR2 SVGEGT come from the germline V gene. V lost 5 bases and J 5 bases, leaving 18 bases between the germline ends. This CDR3 is CASSTGHTSGETQYF. The CDR3, as DNA: TGTGCCAGCAGTACGGGACATACATCTGGGGAGACCCAGTACTTC.

This clonotype was observed a few times. The chain has TRBV5-1 and TRBJ2-7; possible D gene TRBD2, 6 bases. V gave up 0 bases and J gave up 2 bases, with 12 bases separating them. Germline V lookup: CDR1 SGHRS, CDR2 YFSETQ. CDR3 length: 15 residues. CDR3 amino acids: CASSLASSVTYEQYF. The CDR3 DNA reads as TGCGCCAGCAGCTTGGCCTCTAGCGTTACCTACGAGCAGTACTTC.

This clonotype has a handful of counts. The genes are TRBV27 and TRBJ2-2; the match to TRBD1 covers 9 bases. Germline-derived CDR1 and CDR2 are MNHEY and SMNVEV (reference sequence). V was pared by 6 bases and J by 3 bases, with 5 bases of the junction left unmatched. The CDR3 totals 15 residues. The CDR3 reads CASRMTGGDTGELFF. CDR3 sequence (DNA): TGTGCCAGCAGGATGACAGGGGGAGACACCGGGGAGCTGTTTTTT.

This clonotype was found many times. V gene TRBV27 combines with J gene TRBJ1-1; the match to TRBD1 covers 10 bases. J gave up 5 bases and V 4 bases, and 10 bases lay outside the gene matches. The germline V gene encodes CDR1 MNHEY and CDR2 SMNVEV (reference sequence). The CDR3 totals 16 residues. The CDR3 here is CASSWAGTGVRTEAFF. The CDR3 region has the DNA TGTGCCAGCAGTTGGGCTGGGACAGGGGTTAGGACTGAAGCTTTCTTT.

This clonotype occurred many times. The chain recombines TRBV4-3 with TRBJ1-5, with D hard to call. V was cut by 0 bases and J by 6 bases, with 6 bases left in between. There are 13 residues in the CDR3. The germline V gene encodes CDR1 LGHNA and CDR2 YSLEER. This CDR3 is CASSQDISQPQHF. CDR3 in DNA: TGCGCCAGCAGCCAAGATATAAGTCAGCCCCAGCATTTT.

The V gene is TRBV6-5, the J gene TRBJ2-7; 11 bases match TRBD2. Germline-derived CDR1 and CDR2 are MNHEY and SVGAGI. V lost 1 base and J lost 2; bases outside the gene matches: 10. This CDR3 is built from 18 residues. CDR3 nucleotides: TGTGCCAGCAGTTACTATTACCTGACTAGCGGGACTACCTACGAGCAGTACTTC. As protein: CASSYYYLTSGTTYEQYF.

Note on this clonotype: A read error may account for a junction end that differs from germline. This chain links TRBV7-7 with TRBJ2-5; D is unclear. This CDR3 has 15 residues. Looked up from germline, CDR1 is SSHAT and CDR2 is FNYEAQ (reference sequence). The CDR3 is CASSSLRGDQETQYF. CDR3 in DNA: TGTGCTAGCAGCTCCCTTCGCGGCGACCAAGAGACCCAGTACTTC. The whole variable domain, remainder taken from reference TRBV7-7 and TRBJ2-5, is GAGVSQSPRYKVTKRGQDVTLRCDPISSHATLYWYQQALGQGPEFLTYFNYEAQPDKSGLPSDRFSAERPEGSISTLTIQRTEQRDSAMYRCASSSLRGDQETQYFGPGTRLLVL.

This clonotype has a handful of counts. The V call is TRBV12-3 or TRBV12-4, the J call TRBJ1-4, with 9 positions matching TRBD1. Unmatched junction bases numbered 6, after V lost 5 bases and J lost 8 bases. The CDR3 consists of 14 residues. This CDR3 reads CASSPTGGEEKLFF. The DNA of the CDR3 is TGTGCCAGCAGTCCCACAGGGGGCGAAGAAAAACTGTTTTTT.

The J gene is TRBJ2-3, the V gene TRBV4-2; D possibly corresponds to TRBD2 (5 bases). V lost 10 bases to trimming and J lost 6 bases, with 20 bases between them. In germline, CDR1 is LGHNA, CDR2 YNFKEQ. This CDR3 has 14 residues. For the CDR3, the DNA is TGTGCCACCTCCCGGGGTGGGAAGGAGGATACGCAGTATTTT. Encoded protein: CATSRGGKEDTQYF.

This clonotype was observed many times. The CDR3 nucleotides read TGTGCCAGCAAATTCTATGGGGCTGAAGCTTTCTTT. Translation gives CASKFYGAEAFF. J is TRBJ1-1 and V is TRBV12-3 or TRBV12-4; D remains unclear. The ends were cut back, 7 bases at V and 6 bases at J, with 12 bases in the middle. The CDR3 is 12 amino acids.